A selection of T cell receptor beta chains follows, all from one sample in a study of blood T cells in healthy people across ages. Via MiXCR, TCRdb re-called the 5' RACE reads, giving one row per CDR3 protein. The table shows about 730,000 distinct CDR3 sequences, with 35% to 45% occurring only once. Sequencing was performed on blood. These receptors were obtained from a woman aged 55-70 years in good health. Each CDR3 is given with its conserved first and last residue. D genes are given only for firm matches. Rows give clone size only sometimes, using once, few, many, or a class for an expanded clone.

clone size,D gene,J gene,V gene,CDR3 protein,CDR3 DNA
NA,NA,TRBJ2-7,TRBV19,CASIGTAGAVGEQYF,TGTGCCAGTATAGGGACTGCCGGGGCCGTAGGCGAGCAGTACTTC
many,TRBD2,TRBJ2-5,TRBV12-3/TRBV12-4,CASSFGASGVQETQYF,TGTGCCAGCAGTTTCGGCGCTAGCGGGGTGCAAGAGACCCAGTACTTC
few,TRBD2,TRBJ2-7,TRBV7-2,CASSPGLAPSEQYF,TGTGCCAGCAGTCCAGGACTAGCGCCCAGCGAGCAGTACTTC
NA,NA,TRBJ2-5,TRBV5-1,CASSERSETQYF,TGCGCCAGCAGCGAACGAAGTGAGACCCAGTACTTC
NA,NA,TRBJ2-1,TRBV19,CASSHGGYGNEQFF,TGTGCCAGTAGCCACGGGGGATACGGCAATGAGCAGTTCTTC
NA,NA,TRBJ2-7,TRBV30,CAWSPVSLRLGEQYF,TGTGCCTGGAGTCCAGTCTCCCTGCGCCTAGGGGAGCAGTACTTC
NA,NA,TRBJ2-7,TRBV20-1,CSASRINYEQYF,TGCAGTGCCAGCCGGATCAACTACGAGCAGTACTTC
many,NA,TRBJ1-2,TRBV5-1,CASSREGGHRGGNYGYTF,TGCGCCAGCAGCCGGGAAGGGGGGCATCGCGGAGGCAACTATGGCTACACCTTC
NA,NA,TRBJ2-5,TRBV10-3,CAISEPGAEQETQYF,TGTGCCATCAGTGAGCCGGGCGCAGAACAAGAGACCCAGTACTTC
few,NA,TRBJ1-2,TRBV19,CASHGRHYGYTF,TGTGCCAGCCACGGGCGTCACTATGGCTACACCTTC
NA,NA,TRBJ2-3,TRBV7-3,CASSSPPGTPSTDTQYF,TGTGCCAGCAGCTCCCCCCCTGGGACGCCTAGCACAGATACGCAGTATTTT
NA,NA,TRBJ1-2,TRBV28,CASSLAGFYGYTF,TGTGCCAGCAGTTTAGCTGGATTCTATGGCTACACCTTC
few,TRBD2,TRBJ2-3,TRBV7-2,CASSLTSITTDTQYF,TGTGCCAGCAGCTTGACTAGCATCACGACAGATACGCAGTATTTT
NA,NA,TRBJ2-2,TRBV5-1,CASSSPLGRINTGELFF,TGCGCCAGCAGCTCTCCCCTCGGGCGGATAAACACCGGGGAGCTGTTTTTT
NA,NA,TRBJ1-2,TRBV5-1,CASSLDGSQGYTF,TGCGCCAGCAGCTTGGACGGCAGTCAGGGCTACACCTTC
NA,NA,TRBJ2-5,TRBV28,CASSPPGPPNAQYF,TGTGCCAGCAGTCCCCCGGGACCCCCTAACGCCCAGTACTTC
NA,TRBD2,TRBJ2-3,TRBV5-1,CASSLLAGEDTQYF,TGCGCCAGCAGCTTACTAGCGGGAGAAGATACGCAGTATTTT
few,TRBD1,TRBJ2-1,TRBV20-1,CSASLRDRYTNEQFF,TGCAGTGCTAGTCTCCGGGACAGGTATACGAATGAGCAGTTCTTC
many,NA,TRBJ2-5,TRBV27,CASSLIQGHGEQYF,TGTGCCAGCAGTTTGATACAGGGTCATGGGGAGCAGTACTTC
many,NA,TRBJ1-6,TRBV20-1,CTSQGPDNSPLHF,TGCACGTCACAGGGACCGGATAATTCACCCCTCCACTTT
NA,NA,TRBJ2-5,TRBV12-3/TRBV12-4,CASSLRGWETQYF,TGTGCCAGCAGTTTGAGGGGCTGGGAGACCCAGTACTTC
NA,NA,TRBJ2-1,TRBV12-3/TRBV12-4,CASSSEVTAYNEQFF,TGTGCCAGCAGTTCGGAGGTAACGGCCTACAATGAGCAGTTCTTC
NA,TRBD2,TRBJ2-7,TRBV7-9,CASSLTSGRAVGSYEQYF,TGTGCCAGCAGCTTAACTAGCGGGAGGGCCGTCGGCTCCTACGAGCAGTACTTC
few,TRBD1,TRBJ1-6,TRBV20-1,CSASGTGRSDSPLHF,TGCAGTGCTAGCGGGACAGGGAGATCTGATTCACCCCTCCACTTT
few,TRBD2,TRBJ2-3,TRBV3-1,CASSRSAPSGGGLPDTQYF,TGTGCCAGCAGCCGCTCAGCCCCTAGCGGGGGGGGTTTGCCAGATACGCAGTATTTT
few,NA,TRBJ2-7,TRBV9,CASSAKLAPEEQYF,TGTGCCAGCAGCGCAAAACTAGCCCCTGAGGAGCAGTACTTC
NA,NA,TRBJ2-1,TRBV27,CASRENPSSYNEQFF,TGTGCCAGCCGAGAGAACCCGAGCTCCTACAATGAGCAGTTCTTC
NA,TRBD1,TRBJ1-4,TRBV12-3/TRBV12-4,CASNRQGVGEKLFF,TGTGCCAGCAACCGACAGGGGGTAGGAGAAAAACTGTTTTTT
NA,NA,TRBJ2-7,TRBV6-5,CASRDTYYEQYF,TGTGCCAGCAGGGACACATACTACGAGCAGTACTTC
NA,NA,TRBJ2-7,TRBV2,CASSDPRTATYEQYF,TGTGCCAGCAGCGATCCGAGGACAGCCACCTACGAGCAGTACTTC
few,NA,TRBJ2-5,TRBV3-1,CASSQEGTQRETQYF,TGTGCCAGCAGCCAAGAGGGGACTCAAAGGGAGACCCAGTACTTC
NA,TRBD1,TRBJ1-5,TRBV7-2,CASSLIGQGADQPQHF,TGTGCCAGCAGCTTAATCGGACAGGGGGCCGATCAGCCCCAGCATTTT
NA,TRBD1,TRBJ1-4,TRBV7-2,CASRKGQANEKLFF,TGTGCCAGCAGGAAGGGACAGGCGAATGAAAAACTGTTTTTT
many,NA,TRBJ2-5,TRBV29-1,CSVGSGVQYF,TGCAGCGTTGGATCGGGTGTCCAGTACTTC
NA,NA,TRBJ2-5,TRBV7-7,CASSLALFETQYF,TGTGCTAGCAGCTTAGCCCTCTTCGAGACCCAGTACTTC
NA,NA,TRBJ2-3,TRBV12-3/TRBV12-4,CASSLAPVPTQYF,TGTGCCAGCAGTTTAGCGCCGGTTCCAACGCAGTATTTT
once,NA,TRBJ2-2,TRBV4-2,CASSPMPGTNTGELFF,TGTGCCAGCAGCCCGATGCCCGGGACCAACACCGGGGAGCTGTTTTTT
NA,NA,TRBJ2-7,TRBV20-1,CSAIPARAHYEQYF,TGCAGTGCGATCCCGGCGAGGGCTCACTACGAGCAGTACTTC
NA,TRBD1,TRBJ1-6,TRBV9,CASSAHTGVVNSPLHF,TGTGCCAGCAGCGCCCACACAGGGGTAGTAAATTCACCCCTCCACTTT
few,TRBD1,TRBJ2-1,TRBV20-1,CSARSGTGTFEQFF,TGCAGTGCTAGGTCCGGGACAGGGACCTTCGAGCAGTTCTTC
NA,NA,TRBJ2-3,TRBV3-1,CASSQTGAFPVGTDTQYF,TGTGCCAGCAGCCAGACAGGAGCGTTCCCTGTAGGCACAGATACGCAGTATTTT
NA,TRBD1,TRBJ2-7,TRBV10-2,CASSALGTGDSYEQYF,TGCGCCAGCAGTGCACTCGGGACAGGGGACTCCTACGAGCAGTACTTC
NA,TRBD2,TRBJ2-1,TRBV7-3,CASSSWAGGYNEQFF,TGTGCCAGCAGCTCATGGGCGGGAGGGTACAATGAGCAGTTCTTC
NA,NA,TRBJ1-5,TRBV6-6,CASSYRDGEHQPQHF,TGTGCCAGCAGTTATAGGGACGGGGAACATCAGCCCCAGCATTTT
NA,NA,TRBJ1-1,TRBV10-3,CAISGGLPNTEAFF,TGTGCCATCAGTGGGGGACTCCCGAACACTGAAGCTTTCTTT
many,NA,TRBJ2-1,TRBV12-3/TRBV12-4,CASSLPESQAFF,TGTGCCAGCAGTTTGCCCGAGTCCCAGGCGTTCTTC